What follows describes a single T cell receptor beta chain. Its antigen remains unidentified. Germline CDR1 reads MNHNS; CDR2 reads SASEGT. This CDR3 spans 14 amino acids. Trimming removed 3 bases from V and 4 bases from J, with 11 bases in between. This entry is derived from a study of T cell responses to AZD1222 COVID-19 vaccine. Whole-study findings and limits: Clonal diversity was possibly underestimated, and the donors were mostly white British, with more females.

The table came from immunoSEQ multiplex PCR; TCRdb's copy has only in-frame clones and leaves some out. Found here are about 89,000 clones, roughly 84% of them singletons; the top ten hold around 5.4%. V usage is TRBV6-1 and J usage is TRBJ2-3; weak D call: TRBD1 (6 bases). The sequence derives from an adult who received the AZD1222 COVID-19 vaccine. The sample in question was peripheral blood, obtained 28 days after the second AZD1222 dose. CDR3 amino acids: CASSDQGGSDTQYF. The CDR3 DNA reads as TGTGCCAGCAGTGACCAAGGGGGATCAGATACGCAGTATTTT.